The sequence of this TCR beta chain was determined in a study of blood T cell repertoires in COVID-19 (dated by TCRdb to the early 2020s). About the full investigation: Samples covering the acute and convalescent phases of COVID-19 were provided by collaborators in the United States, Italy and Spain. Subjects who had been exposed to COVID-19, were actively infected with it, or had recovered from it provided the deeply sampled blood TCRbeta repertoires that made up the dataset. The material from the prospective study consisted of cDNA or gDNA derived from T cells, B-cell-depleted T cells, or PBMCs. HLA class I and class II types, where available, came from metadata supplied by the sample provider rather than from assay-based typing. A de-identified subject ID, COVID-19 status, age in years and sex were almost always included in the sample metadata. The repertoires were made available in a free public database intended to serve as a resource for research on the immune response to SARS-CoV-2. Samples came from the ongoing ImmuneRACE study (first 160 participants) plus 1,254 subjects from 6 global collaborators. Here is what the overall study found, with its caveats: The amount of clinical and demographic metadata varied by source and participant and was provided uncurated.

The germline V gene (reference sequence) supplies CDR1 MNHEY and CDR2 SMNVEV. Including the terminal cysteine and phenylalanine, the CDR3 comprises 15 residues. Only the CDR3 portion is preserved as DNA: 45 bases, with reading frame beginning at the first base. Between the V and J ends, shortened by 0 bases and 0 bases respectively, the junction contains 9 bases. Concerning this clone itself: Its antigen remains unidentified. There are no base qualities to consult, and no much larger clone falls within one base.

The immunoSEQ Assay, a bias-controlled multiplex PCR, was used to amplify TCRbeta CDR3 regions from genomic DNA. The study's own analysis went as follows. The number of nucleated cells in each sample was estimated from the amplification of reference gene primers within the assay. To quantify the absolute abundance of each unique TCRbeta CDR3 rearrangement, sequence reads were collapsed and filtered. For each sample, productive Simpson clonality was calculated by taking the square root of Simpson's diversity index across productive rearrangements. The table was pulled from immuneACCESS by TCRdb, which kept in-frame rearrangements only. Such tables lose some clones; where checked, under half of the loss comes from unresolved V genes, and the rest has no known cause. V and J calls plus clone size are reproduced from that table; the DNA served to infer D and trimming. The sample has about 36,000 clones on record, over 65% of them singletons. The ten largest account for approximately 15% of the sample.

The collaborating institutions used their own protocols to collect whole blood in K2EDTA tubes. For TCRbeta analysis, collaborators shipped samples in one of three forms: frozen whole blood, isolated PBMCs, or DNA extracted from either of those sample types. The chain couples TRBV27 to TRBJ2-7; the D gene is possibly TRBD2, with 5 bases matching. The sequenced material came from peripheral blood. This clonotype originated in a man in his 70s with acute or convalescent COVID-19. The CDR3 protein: CASSLSWTVSYEQYF. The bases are TGTGCCAGCAGTTTATCGTGGACTGTCTCCTACGAGCAGTACTTC.